The 16 T cell receptor beta chains given below trace back to one sample, sequenced in a study of T cell responses to AZD1222 COVID-19 vaccine. Generated by immunoSEQ multiplex PCR, the TCRdb table keeps only in-frame clones and is missing some. Among 120,000 to 150,000 clones listed, about 89% were seen once. The sample was peripheral blood, taken on day 0 of MenACWY control vaccination. The origin of the receptors is an adult in good health.

The V and J genes are TRBV11-1 and TRBJ2-1; 10 bases match TRBD1. The CDR3 length is 15 residues. Germline V gives CDR1 SGHAT, CDR2 FQDESV (reference sequence). V lost 6 bases to trimming and J lost 6 bases; unmatched junction nucleotides: 8. CDR3 in DNA: TGTGCCAGCAGGCGGGGACAGGGGACGTTCAATGAGCAGTTCTTC. It yields the protein CASRRGQGTFNEQFF. Using reference TRBV11-1 and TRBJ2-1 for the parts outside the CDR3, the full variable domain is EAEVAQSPRYKITEKSQAVAFWCDPISGHATLYWYRQILGQGPELLVQFQDESVVDDSQLPKDRFSAERLKGVDSTLKIQPAELGDSAMYLCASRRGQGTFNEQFFGPGTRLTVL.

This sequence joins TRBV6-5 and TRBJ1-2, with D unclear. This CDR3 has 14 residues. Trimming pared 5 bases from V and 8 bases from J, leaving 18 bases between. Germline V gives CDR1 MNHEY, CDR2 SVGAGI. The CDR3 here is CASSPGVSRRGYTF. The CDR3 region has the DNA TGTGCCAGCAGTCCCGGGGTCTCTCGCCGGGGCTACACCTTC.

V usage is TRBV4-1 and J usage is TRBJ1-1; unclear D gene. The CDR3 is 12 amino acids. Trimming stripped 1 base from V and 5 bases from J, with 5 bases between. Germline lookup yields CDR1 MGHRA and CDR2 YSYEKL. The CDR3 loop reads CASSQVGTEAFF. The CDR3 coding sequence is TGCGCCAGCAGCCAAGTAGGTACTGAAGCTTTCTTT.

The chain has TRBV20-1 and TRBJ1-1, with 10 bases aligning to TRBD1. This CDR3 spans 11 amino acids. The ends lost 5 bases at V and 7 bases at J; junction bases unmatched: 1. Germline V CDR1 and CDR2: DFQATT, SNEGSKA (reference sequence). Written as DNA, the CDR3 is TGCAGTGCTTGGGACAGGGGTGAAGCTTTCTTT. It encodes CSAWDRGEAFF.

The chain is built from TRBV7-9 and TRBJ1-2; the D gene is possibly TRBD1 (5 bases). This CDR3 comprises 15 residues. The germline CDR1 and CDR2 sequences are SEHNR and FQNEAQ (reference sequence). Trimming left V 0 bases short and J 6 bases short, with 14 bases between. This CDR3 is CASSLAQGDVHGYTF. The CDR3 DNA follows: TGTGCCAGCAGCTTAGCCCAGGGAGACGTCCATGGCTACACCTTC.

The chain uses TRBV29-1 and TRBJ2-7; 10 bases map to TRBD2. Germline V gives CDR1 SQVTM, CDR2 ANQGSEA. With 7 bases clipped from V and 4 bases from J, the junction kept 4 bases outside the gene matches. The CDR3 covers 12 residues. The CDR3 sequence is CSASGSYYEQYF. The CDR3 nucleotides are TGCAGCGCTAGCGGGAGCTATTACGAGCAGTACTTC.

In this sample, this clone turned up once. V gene TRBV24-1 combines with J gene TRBJ2-1, with TRBD2 matching over 8 bases. Germline V gives CDR1 KGHDR, CDR2 SFDVKD. The CDR3 has 11 residues. The CDR3 sequence: CGSGNYNEQFF. The CDR3 nucleotides read TGTGGTAGCGGGAACTACAATGAGCAGTTCTTC.

This rearrangement joins TRBV6-5 to TRBJ1-1; unclear D gene. The CDR3 loop spans 14 amino acids. Germline-derived CDR1 and CDR2 are MNHEY and SVGAGI. The V end was cut by 6 bases, the J end by 0 bases, with 11 bases between. The CDR3 DNA sequence: TGTGCCAGCAGCCGAGCCGAATTGAACACTGAAGCTTTCTTT. It yields the protein CASSRAELNTEAFF.

The rearrangement joins TRBV19 to TRBJ2-7; D assignment may be TRBD1 or TRBD2 (5 bases each). This CDR3 is 13 amino acids long. Germline CDR1 reads LNHDA; CDR2 reads SQIVND (reference sequence). Deletions cut 8 bases from V and 1 base from J, with 12 bases between. The CDR3 reads CASSRGLSYEQYF. CDR3 DNA: TGTGCCAGTTCACGGGGCTTATCCTACGAGCAGTACTTC.

V gene TRBV3-1 (or the pseudogene TRBV3-2) combines with J gene TRBJ1-5, with D possibly matching TRBD1 (6 bases). The CDR3 is made up of 12 amino acids. Germline V gives CDR1 LGHDT, CDR2 YNNKEL (reference sequence). Trimming stripped 5 bases from V and 6 bases from J, with 8 bases between. The CDR3 is CASSLQGQPQHF. The CDR3 nucleotides are TGTGCCAGCAGCTTACAGGGTCAGCCCCAGCATTTT.

This clone was counted only a few times. CDR3 residues: CASSTWPGQGVHEQYF. In nucleotides, the CDR3 is TGTGCCAGCTCAACATGGCCGGGACAGGGTGTGCACGAGCAGTACTTC. The V and J genes are TRBV18 and TRBJ2-7; TRBD1 agrees at 9 bases. The CDR3 runs to 16 residues. Germline CDR1 KGHSH, CDR2 LQKENI. J was trimmed by 5 bases and V by 5 bases; bases with no gene match: 13.

CDR3 residues: CAWTPGGGYTF. Written as DNA, the CDR3 is TGTGCCTGGACCCCGGGGGGTGGCTACACCTTC. The chain recombines TRBV30 with TRBJ1-2; the D gene is possibly TRBD1 (5 bases). The V and J ends lost 4 bases and 7 bases respectively, with 10 bases between them. The CDR3 loop spans 11 amino acids. Germline V gene lookup returns CDR1 GTSNPN and CDR2 SVGIG (reference sequence).

The V and J genes are TRBV6-1 and TRBJ1-3, with D uncertain. Trimming pared 2 bases from V and 0 bases from J, leaving 5 bases between. CDR1 is MNHNS and CDR2 is SASEGT in the germline V gene. The CDR3 extends over 14 amino acids. The CDR3, as DNA: TGTGCCAGCAGTGAAACAGACTCTGGAAACACCATATATTTT. Its translation is CASSETDSGNTIYF.

This chain's CDR3 is CSVEDGRTRREQYF. CDR3 DNA sequence: TGCAGCGTTGAAGACGGCAGGACGAGGAGGGAGCAGTACTTC. The chain combines TRBV29-1 with TRBJ2-7, with D maybe TRBD2 (5 bases). The CDR3 consists of 14 residues. The V gene's germline CDR1 is SQVTM and CDR2 ANQGSEA. V gave up 0 bases and J gave up 7 bases, with 16 bases separating them.

The rearrangement joins TRBV5-1 to TRBJ2-3, with 9 bases identical to TRBD2. Per the germline V gene, CDR1 is SGHRS and CDR2 is YFSETQ. Trimming removed 6 bases from V and 2 bases from J; junction bases left unmatched: 13. The CDR3 covers 17 residues. DNA for the CDR3: TGCGCCAGCACCCGCGTTGGAACTAGCGGGTACACAGATACGCAGTATTTT. Amino acids: CASTRVGTSGYTDTQYF. Full variable domain (missing parts from reference TRBV5-1 and TRBJ2-3): KAGVTQTPRYLIKTRGQQVTLSCSPISGHRSVSWYQQTPGQGLQFLFEYFSETQRNKGNFPGRFSGRQFSNSRSEMNVSTLELGDSALYLCASTRVGTSGYTDTQYFGPGTRLTVL.

This clone appeared a single time. The chain joins TRBV5-1 to TRBJ2-2; D is possibly TRBD2 (6 bases). Germline V gene sequence: CDR1 SGHRS, CDR2 YFSETQ. There are 16 residues in the CDR3. With 0 bases removed from V and 1 base from J, the gap between germline ends came to 10 bases. The CDR3 DNA sequence: TGCGCCAGCAGCTTGGAATCGGGGGAGAACACCGGGGAGCTGTTTTTT. It encodes CASSLESGENTGELFF.